A selection of T cell receptor beta chains follows, all from one sample in a study of T cells in Graves' hyperthyroidism and ophthalmopathy. TCRdb re-called the multiplex PCR reads through MiXCR, storing one row per CDR3 protein. The sample has approximately 420,000 distinct CDR3 sequences, 14% to 15% seen once. Input material: blood. These TCRs come from a woman in her twenties or thirties with Graves' hyperthyroidism. The CDR3 runs from the conserved cysteine through the conserved F or W. The size entry is marked missing in some rows and otherwise reads once, few, many or a size class.

v_call: TRBV6-1; clone_size: few; j_call: TRBJ2-3; cdr3_aa: CASSPGTGRDTQYF
v_call: TRBV12-3/TRBV12-4; clone_size: many; j_call: TRBJ2-1; cdr3_aa: CASSAHLAGVNNEQFF
v_call: TRBV10-3; clone_size: .; j_call: TRBJ1-5; cdr3_aa: CAISERTVNQPQHF
v_call: TRBV3-1; clone_size: many; j_call: TRBJ2-7; cdr3_aa: CASRRSSNIRGEQYF
v_call: TRBV11-2; clone_size: many; j_call: TRBJ2-7; cdr3_aa: CASSLVLAYEQYF
v_call: TRBV20-1; clone_size: .; j_call: TRBJ1-6; cdr3_aa: CSARSPTGLNSPLHF
v_call: TRBV28; clone_size: .; j_call: TRBJ2-2; cdr3_aa: CASSPTGLAGVSTGELFF
v_call: TRBV2; clone_size: .; j_call: TRBJ2-7; cdr3_aa: CASSLRQGGSYEQYF
v_call: TRBV29-1; clone_size: .; j_call: TRBJ2-7; cdr3_aa: CSVESDREDYEQYF
v_call: TRBV28; clone_size: .; j_call: TRBJ2-1; cdr3_aa: CASSLGGSGSFDPRPHEQFF
v_call: TRBV28; clone_size: .; j_call: TRBJ2-2; cdr3_aa: CASVTGWRSDTGELFF
v_call: TRBV24-1; clone_size: few; j_call: TRBJ1-2; cdr3_aa: CATSAASGADYGYTF
v_call: TRBV28; clone_size: few; j_call: TRBJ2-2; cdr3_aa: CASSGGYRTSATIVGELFF
v_call: TRBV6-1; clone_size: many; j_call: TRBJ2-5; cdr3_aa: CASSSAGGSGETQYF
v_call: TRBV20-1; clone_size: .; j_call: TRBJ2-7; cdr3_aa: CSARDFGRITWSSYEQYF
v_call: TRBV5-1; clone_size: many; j_call: TRBJ1-1; cdr3_aa: CASRAGSEATEAFF
v_call: TRBV28; clone_size: many; j_call: TRBJ2-1; cdr3_aa: CASTAGQGHEQFF
v_call: TRBV28; clone_size: many; j_call: TRBJ2-1; cdr3_aa: CASSSGGNDEQFF
v_call: TRBV7-9; clone_size: .; j_call: TRBJ1-1; cdr3_aa: CASSRPRGGNTEAFF
v_call: TRBV6-1; clone_size: many; j_call: TRBJ2-1; cdr3_aa: CASTPGTGENEQFF
v_call: TRBV5-1; clone_size: many; j_call: TRBJ1-1; cdr3_aa: CASSLGTGSAEAFF
v_call: TRBV6-1; clone_size: .; j_call: TRBJ1-4; cdr3_aa: CAVRGSTNEKLFF
v_call: TRBV5-8; clone_size: many; j_call: TRBJ1-4; cdr3_aa: CASSLGQHNEKLFF
v_call: TRBV20-1; clone_size: .; j_call: TRBJ1-3; cdr3_aa: CSARRRVRGGARGNTIYF
v_call: TRBV6-1; clone_size: few; j_call: TRBJ2-2; cdr3_aa: CASTPRGGELFF
v_call: TRBV11-1; clone_size: many; j_call: TRBJ2-7; cdr3_aa: CASQRMAGYEQYF
v_call: TRBV5-1; clone_size: .; j_call: TRBJ2-3; cdr3_aa: CASTAGTGSTDTQYF
v_call: TRBV12-3/TRBV12-4; clone_size: many; j_call: TRBJ2-2; cdr3_aa: CASSLTLAGELFF
v_call: TRBV11-3; clone_size: many; j_call: TRBJ2-5; cdr3_aa: CASSLYQGAQETQYF
v_call: TRBV28; clone_size: many; j_call: TRBJ2-7; cdr3_aa: CASSLQGPSYEQYF
v_call: TRBV20-1; clone_size: few; j_call: TRBJ2-3; cdr3_aa: CSALAGGKGDTQYF
v_call: TRBV9; clone_size: few; j_call: TRBJ1-2; cdr3_aa: CASSVGEDTGYGYTF
v_call: TRBV7-2; clone_size: many; j_call: TRBJ2-7; cdr3_aa: CASSPGAEPQFSYEQYF
v_call: TRBV5-6; clone_size: few; j_call: TRBJ2-1; cdr3_aa: CASSLDSRVRNEQFF
v_call: TRBV28; clone_size: many; j_call: TRBJ2-3; cdr3_aa: CASSLGLAGGGADTQYF
v_call: TRBV28; clone_size: many; j_call: TRBJ2-7; cdr3_aa: CASIPGTGRTYEQYF
v_call: TRBV10-3; clone_size: many; j_call: TRBJ1-2; cdr3_aa: CAISEGGPSTNYGYTF
v_call: TRBV29-1; clone_size: once; j_call: TRBJ1-5; cdr3_aa: CSVEGGGTGDQPQHF
v_call: TRBV28; clone_size: many; j_call: TRBJ2-7; cdr3_aa: CASSIRTSGTISNEQYF
v_call: TRBV9; clone_size: few; j_call: TRBJ2-1; cdr3_aa: CASSGLAGDNEQFF
v_call: TRBV3-1; clone_size: many; j_call: TRBJ2-1; cdr3_aa: CASSRTGSRGYNEQFF
v_call: TRBV3-1; clone_size: many; j_call: TRBJ1-1; cdr3_aa: CASSQTGRGTTEAFF
v_call: TRBV19; clone_size: few; j_call: TRBJ2-7; cdr3_aa: CASSIGQPYEQYF
v_call: TRBV3-1; clone_size: many; j_call: TRBJ1-2; cdr3_aa: CASSPTRSYGYTF
v_call: TRBV20-1; clone_size: many; j_call: TRBJ2-1; cdr3_aa: CSARDSRASGRNEQFF
v_call: TRBV7-6; clone_size: .; j_call: TRBJ2-7; cdr3_aa: CASSSGTGWDEQYF
v_call: TRBV7-2; clone_size: many; j_call: TRBJ2-1; cdr3_aa: CASSSFHASGNRNEQFF
v_call: TRBV28; clone_size: .; j_call: TRBJ2-1; cdr3_aa: CASSLVRDSPQFF
v_call: TRBV5-1; clone_size: many; j_call: TRBJ2-3; cdr3_aa: CASSFQGGGTDTQYF
v_call: TRBV19; clone_size: few; j_call: TRBJ2-2; cdr3_aa: CASTDLHTGELFF
v_call: TRBV30; clone_size: many; j_call: TRBJ1-6; cdr3_aa: CAWSPGYKDNSPLHF
v_call: TRBV20-1; clone_size: many; j_call: TRBJ2-7; cdr3_aa: CSASSGTSRYEQYF
v_call: TRBV19; clone_size: .; j_call: TRBJ2-1; cdr3_aa: CASSIEEGAYNEQFF
v_call: TRBV12-3/TRBV12-4; clone_size: many; j_call: TRBJ1-6; cdr3_aa: CASRSGQESPLHF
v_call: TRBV6-4; clone_size: .; j_call: TRBJ2-1; cdr3_aa: CASSRDFHYNEQFF